This T cell receptor beta chain was sequenced during a study of cytotoxic CD8 clonotypes in ibrutinib-treated CLL (dated by TCRdb to about 2021). With respect to the entire study: The cohort had ten to twelve relapsed/refractory and more than 14 treatment-naive patients; fewer than 18 were IGHV unmutated. An average of about 260,000 productive templates and 94,082 productive rearrangements was obtained per sample. Every remission and progressive disease sample was obtained while ibrutinib was still being received by the patients. Response samples were taken after a median of approximately a year on treatment, ranging from roughly 6 to 36 months. Responses were partial in about 25 patients and complete in 2; after median around 65 months follow-up, roughly 14 stayed in remission and about twelve progressed. Cryopreserved peripheral blood mononuclear cells were collected before treatment, at response, and at either disease progression or sustained remission. Longitudinal samples were obtainable from about 30% of the 86 participants in the trial. Beyond this particular receptor, the publication reports: Public clonotypes were found to be uncommon and were observed to contract or remain stable during treatment; the increase in clonality was shown to reflect expansion of private clonotypes at ibrutinib response. Sustained-remission and progressing patients did not have matched sampling times, and lymph node repertoires were not examined. Baseline clonality exceeded that of age-matched healthy donors and correlated strongly with circulating CD8+ T-cell counts. An increase in clonality was observed at ibrutinib response, with clonality remaining stable during sustained remission and falling back toward baseline at progression.

This clone appeared a few times. The antigen this receptor binds is unknown. Base qualities are not provided; no much larger clone lies one nucleotide away. The germline V gene supplies CDR1 SGHVS and CDR2 FQNEAQ. V loses 2 bases, J loses 4 bases, and the germline ends lie 27 bases apart. The CDR3 starts with the cysteine, ends with the phenylalanine, and has 19 residues. The sequence is cut down to CDR3 DNA, 57 bases in frame from base 1. On a MiSeq, deep resolution sequencing aimed for a depth between 1 in 1 million and 1 in 200,000 T cells, with each clonotype covered approximately 9.2x on average. TCR beta libraries were generated with the immunoSEQ hsTCRB Kit. The source study handled its data this way. ImmunoSEQ Data Assistant and ImmunoSEQ Analyzer were used for data analysis, and V, D and J genes were assigned according to IMGT definitions. Clonality, which ranges from 0 to 1, was calculated as one minus the normalized Shannon entropy of productive rearrangement frequencies. Public clonotype analysis was restricted to overrepresented clonotypes comprising at least 0.05% of each patient's repertoire. Approximately 14 age-matched healthy donor repertoires from immuneACCESS served as clonality controls. In its TCRdb copy, this immuneACCESS table keeps in-frame sequences only and misses some clones. Where compared with another copy, unresolved V genes explain less than half of these, and the others have no known cause. D and trimming were read from the DNA, whereas the V and J calls and clone size are those reported in that table. The sample yields 150,000 to 250,000 clones; roughly 72% were counted once. The ten largest clonotypes hold under 15% of the sample.

What this sample's time point label stands for: approximately 2 years on ibrutinib. For TCR beta library preparation, 1.5 to 2.5 micrograms of genomic DNA were extracted from the cryopreserved PBMCs. Longitudinal blood samples from CLL patients on ibrutinib monotherapy underwent high-throughput TCR beta sequencing. The patients were enrolled in a single-center, open-label phase 2 trial of ibrutinib monotherapy. The chain couples TRBV7-8 to TRBJ2-7; a tentative D match to TRBD1 spans 6 bases. The receptor was isolated from a human donor with chronic lymphocytic leukemia. The sample consisted of PBMCs, taken after 24 months of ibrutinib treatment. The bases are TGTGCCAGCAGCTTACGTCAGGGGCCGTCTTACAAGGAGCAGTACGAGCAGTACTTC. Its amino acids are CASSLRQGPSYKEQYEQYF.